Listed below are T cell receptor beta chains from one sample, sequenced in a study of cytomegalovirus exposure and HLA in healthy donors. TCRdb's copy holds only in-frame clones and misses some; the assay was immunoSEQ multiplex PCR. Among about 100,000 clones listed, approximately 79% were seen once. The specimen sequenced was PBMCs. Receptor source: a man aged 18 to 35 in good health and CMV-seronegative. The CDR3 runs from the conserved cysteine through the conserved F or W. D genes are given only for firm matches. Only part of the rows carry a size: once, few, many, or a class if the clone is expanded.

TRBV4-2	TRBD1	TRBJ1-2	-	CASSQDLQGNYGYPF	TGTGCCAGCAGCCAAGATTTACAGGGGAACTATGGCTACCCCTTC
TRBV7-3	-	TRBJ1-1	few	CASTNRGATEAFF	TGTGCCAGCACCAATCGGGGGGCGACTGAAGCTTTCTTT
TRBV5-6	TRBD1	TRBJ1-2	-	CAGSSGQGRANYGYTF	TGTGCCGGCAGCTCAGGACAGGGTCGAGCTAACTATGGCTACACCTTC
TRBV15	TRBD1	TRBJ2-7	-	CATGRDRDAYEQYF	TGTGCCACGGGGAGGGACAGGGATGCCTACGAGCAGTACTTC
TRBV2	-	TRBJ1-1	-	CASSERQHSAFF	TGTGCCAGCAGTGAAAGACAGCATAGCGCTTTCTTT
TRBV29-1	-	TRBJ1-2	few	CSVEPTGTGGYTF	TGCAGCGTTGAACCCACAGGGACCGGTGGCTACACCTTC
TRBV6-1	-	TRBJ1-2	-	CASSEAGAFPNYGYTF	TGTGCCAGCAGTGAAGCTGGAGCTTTCCCTAACTATGGCTACACCTTC
TRBV27	TRBD1	TRBJ2-1	-	CASRGTGTVNNEQFF	TGTGCCAGCAGAGGTACCGGGACAGTGAACAATGAGCAGTTCTTC
TRBV5-4	-	TRBJ2-3	once	CASWAGQSTDTQYF	TGTGCCAGCTGGGCAGGGCAGAGCACAGATACGCAGTATTTT
TRBV6-5	-	TRBJ1-1	-	CASRRGAGTEAFF	TGTGCCAGCAGGCGGGGAGCGGGGACTGAAGCTTTCTTT
TRBV27	-	TRBJ1-3	-	CASSLAPGVGNTIYF	TGTGCCAGCAGTTTGGCGCCAGGGGTTGGAAACACCATATATTTT
TRBV5-1	-	TRBJ2-1	-	CASRAGAYNEQFF	TGCGCCAGCAGGGCGGGGGCTTACAATGAGCAGTTCTTC
TRBV5-6	-	TRBJ2-7	-	CASSPSPTGPPYEQYF	TGTGCCAGCAGCCCCTCGCCAACAGGTCCTCCCTACGAGCAGTACTTC
TRBV6-4	-	TRBJ2-3	few	CASSVEAGVSDTQYF	TGTGCCAGCAGTGTGGAGGCAGGGGTGTCAGATACGCAGTATTTT
TRBV5-1	-	TRBJ2-3	-	CASSLVGEDTQYF	TGCGCCAGCAGCTTGGTGGGCGAAGATACGCAGTATTTT
TRBV5-4	-	TRBJ2-5	-	CASSSGHQETQYF	TGTGCCAGCAGCTCAGGCCACCAAGAGACCCAGTACTTC
TRBV10-3	-	TRBJ2-1	few	CAGASYNEQFF	TGTGCAGGGGCGTCCTACAATGAGCAGTTCTTC
TRBV5-6	-	TRBJ1-1	few	CASSYRTLKNTEAFF	TGTGCCAGCAGCTACCGGACACTAAAGAACACTGAAGCTTTCTTT
TRBV28	TRBD2	TRBJ2-5	-	CASSLGGVGIETQYF	TGTGCCAGCAGTTTAGGGGGGGTGGGTATCGAGACCCAGTACTTC
TRBV4-1	-	TRBJ2-7	-	CASSQVGNYEQYF	TGCGCCAGCAGCCAAGTCGGGAATTACGAGCAGTACTTC
TRBV29-1	TRBD1	TRBJ2-5	-	CSVHRPKGLQGLETQYF	TGCAGCGTCCACCGCCCCAAAGGGTTACAGGGGTTGGAGACCCAGTACTTC
TRBV29-1	TRBD1	TRBJ2-1	-	CSASGTDYNEQFF	TGCAGCGCTTCCGGGACAGACTACAATGAGCAGTTCTTC
TRBV2	-	TRBJ1-1	-	CASQGPQYAEAFF	TGTGCCAGCCAGGGGCCCCAGTACGCTGAAGCTTTCTTT
TRBV28	-	TRBJ1-2	-	CASSATQNYGYTF	TGTGCCAGCAGCGCGACACAGAACTATGGCTACACCTTC
TRBV28	TRBD1	TRBJ1-3	once	CASSSPGQGGNGNTIYF	TGTGCCAGCAGTTCCCCGGGACAGGGAGGGAATGGAAACACCATATATTTT
TRBV7-6	TRBD1	TRBJ2-7	-	CASSLGTGTYEQYF	TGTGCCAGCAGCTTAGGGACAGGGACCTACGAGCAGTACTTC
TRBV7-2	TRBD1	TRBJ1-4	-	CASSKSGGAAGTDNEKLFF	TGTGCCAGCAGCAAAAGCGGGGGTGCAGCCGGGACAGATAATGAAAAACTGTTTTTT
TRBV5-4	-	TRBJ2-7	-	CASSLGGAVAYEQYF	TGTGCCAGCAGCTTGGGTGGTGCGGTAGCGTACGAGCAGTACTTC
TRBV29-1	-	TRBJ2-5	few	CSVSAVETQYF	TGCAGCGTTTCAGCGGTCGAGACCCAGTACTTC
TRBV5-4	-	TRBJ2-1	-	CASRGQNNEQFF	TGTGCCTCTCGAGGGCAGAACAATGAGCAGTTCTTC
TRBV27	-	TRBJ1-2	-	CASSLSGPSYGYTF	TGTGCCAGCAGTTTAAGTGGTCCGAGCTATGGCTACACCTTC
TRBV7-2	-	TRBJ1-5	-	CASSSQTLSNQPQHF	TGTGCCAGCAGCTCTCAGACACTTAGCAATCAGCCCCAGCATTTT
TRBV10-1	-	TRBJ2-4	-	CASSTRNIQYF	TGCGCCAGCAGTACCAGGAACATTCAGTACTTC
TRBV10-3	-	TRBJ1-2	-	CAISLAHGNSNYGYTF	TGTGCCATCAGTTTAGCACACGGAAACTCTAACTATGGCTACACCTTC
TRBV14	TRBD1	TRBJ2-7	-	CASSRGQGSYEQYF	TGTGCCAGCAGCCGGGGACAGGGCTCCTACGAGCAGTACTTC
TRBV28	TRBD1	TRBJ2-7	-	CASTNHRGRNLYEQYF	TGTGCCAGCACAAATCACAGGGGGCGAAACCTCTACGAGCAGTACTTC
TRBV9	TRBD1	TRBJ2-5	-	CASSSWDSSETQYF	TGTGCCAGCAGCTCCTGGGACAGTTCGGAGACCCAGTACTTC
TRBV5-1	-	TRBJ2-2	-	CASSLELVGTGELFF	TGCGCCAGCAGCTTGGAGCTAGTCGGCACCGGGGAGCTGTTTTTT
TRBV19	TRBD2	TRBJ2-3	once	CASRRASGGADTQYF	TGTGCCAGCCGTCGGGCTAGCGGGGGTGCAGATACGCAGTATTTT
TRBV5-4	-	TRBJ1-1	-	CASSRRGGSFMNTEAFF	TGTGCCAGCAGCCGCCGTGGGGGCAGCTTCATGAACACTGAAGCTTTCTTT
TRBV7-2	-	TRBJ2-2	-	CAEQSLGGELFF	TGTGCAGAACAGAGTCTGGGCGGGGAGCTGTTTTTT
TRBV4-2	-	TRBJ1-4	few	CASSQGGLGEKLFF	TGTGCCAGCAGCCAAGGAGGACTCGGGGAAAAACTGTTTTTT
TRBV15	-	TRBJ2-3	-	CATSRDRTSTDTQYF	TGTGCCACCAGCAGAGATCGTACTAGCACAGATACGCAGTATTTT
TRBV9	TRBD1	TRBJ2-1	-	CASSGGAGQGLDEQFF	TGTGCCAGCAGCGGGGGAGCTGGACAGGGTCTGGATGAGCAGTTCTTC
TRBV4-3	-	TRBJ1-4	few	CASSQGLGYEKLFF	TGCGCCAGCAGCCAGGGGCTAGGGTACGAAAAACTGTTTTTT
TRBV2	TRBD1	TRBJ2-3	-	CASRGGYGTGLSSSTDTQYF	TGTGCCAGCAGAGGCGGATATGGGACAGGGTTATCCTCTAGCACAGATACGCAGTATTTT
TRBV29-1	-	TRBJ2-2	-	CSAQEGRVTGELFF	TGCAGCGCCCAGGAGGGGCGGGTCACCGGGGAGCTGTTTTTT
TRBV19	TRBD1	TRBJ2-7	-	CASSPRDRVIYEQYF	TGTGCCAGTAGTCCCCGGGACAGGGTTATCTACGAGCAGTACTTC
TRBV10-3	TRBD1	TRBJ2-1	-	CAIAGQGFSEQFF	TGTGCCATCGCGGGACAGGGTTTCTCTGAGCAGTTCTTC
TRBV28	TRBD2	TRBJ2-7	-	CASSAYRDYINEQYF	TGTGCCAGCAGTGCCTACCGGGACTATATAAACGAGCAGTACTTC
TRBV11-2	-	TRBJ2-5	-	CASGTRETQYF	TGTGCCAGCGGGACTCGCGAGACCCAGTACTTC
TRBV19	-	TRBJ1-3	once	CASTPAAGNTIYF	TGTGCCAGTACTCCAGCGGCAGGAAACACCATATATTTT
TRBV10-3	-	TRBJ2-7	-	CAIRAGSYEQYF	TGTGCCATCAGGGCAGGATCCTACGAGCAGTACTTC